Listed below are T cell receptor beta chains from one sample, sequenced in a study of shared clonotypes between healthy human individuals. Sequenced by immunoSEQ multiplex PCR; TCRdb stores in-frame clones only, minus some. The sample lists over a million clones; roughly 96% were seen once. The sequenced material came from naive CD4+ T cells sorted from blood. The receptors were sampled from a man aged 25 to 40 in good health. The CDR3 runs from the conserved cysteine through the conserved F or W. A D gene is named only where the DNA matches it firmly. Some rows have no size entry. The others give once, few or many, or a class for an expanded clone.

d_gene	j_gene	abundance	v_gene	CDR3nt	CDR3aa
.	TRBJ1-3	.	TRBV10-3	TGTGCCATCAGTGTGCTACTCGGAAACACCATATATTTT	CAISVLLGNTIYF
.	TRBJ2-1	.	TRBV7-3	TGTGCCAGCACCCCGGCGAGGGGGACGAGCTCCTACAATGAGCAGTTCTTC	CASTPARGTSSYNEQFF
TRBD1	TRBJ2-3	.	TRBV5-8	TGTGCCAGTCCCCCGGACAGGACAGGCGGCACGCAGTATTTT	CASPPDRTGGTQYF
TRBD1	TRBJ1-1	.	TRBV28	TGTGCCAGCAGATCGCAGGGGGCGAAAGCTTTCTTT	CASRSQGAKAFF
TRBD2	TRBJ2-7	.	TRBV6-5	TGTGCCAGCAGTATAGTAGCGGGAAAAAACTACGAGCAGTACTTC	CASSIVAGKNYEQYF
.	TRBJ2-5	.	TRBV5-1	TGCGCCAGCAGCTCGGCCCCAACAACAGGGGAGACCCAGTACTTC	CASSSAPTTGETQYF
TRBD2	TRBJ2-5	once	TRBV7-2	TGTGCCAGCAGTATCAAGCGGGAGTCGGAGACCCAGTACTTC	CASSIKRESETQYF
.	TRBJ2-7	.	TRBV11-3	TGTGCCAGCAGCTTCGAACACCTTGCCGAGCAGTACTTC	CASSFEHLAEQYF
.	TRBJ2-2	.	TRBV7-2	TGTGCCAGCAGCTTAGAGCTCGGTCTTCGCGAGCTGTTTTTT	CASSLELGLRELFF
TRBD1	TRBJ1-1	.	TRBV29-1	TGCAGCGTTCGATTCAGGGGGCTGAACACTGAAGCTTTCTTT	CSVRFRGLNTEAFF
.	TRBJ2-4	.	TRBV6-6	TGTGCCAGCAGTTACTCGACAGAAAACATTCAGTACTTC	CASSYSTENIQYF
.	TRBJ2-3	.	TRBV5-1	TGCGCCAGCAGCCAGCCGGGACCAAGCACAGATACGCAGTATTTT	CASSQPGPSTDTQYF
.	TRBJ2-2	.	TRBV28	TGTGCCAGCAGTTTAAGGTTAATTGCGGGCACCGGGGAGCTGTTTTTT	CASSLRLIAGTGELFF
.	TRBJ1-2	.	TRBV5-4	TGTGCCAGCAGCCCGAGGGTGGGAGATGGCTATGGCTACACCTTC	CASSPRVGDGYGYTF
.	TRBJ2-7	.	TRBV11-2	TGTGCCAGCAGCTTTAATCGAAGCCCCTACGAGCAGTACTTC	CASSFNRSPYEQYF
.	TRBJ2-5	.	TRBV7-8	TGTGCCAGCAGCTGGATTCGGGTCGGTGCGGAGACCCAGTACTTC	CASSWIRVGAETQYF
.	TRBJ2-1	.	TRBV10-1	TGCGCCAGCAGTGAGTTAGCCAGGGGCTACAATGAGCAGTTCTTC	CASSELARGYNEQFF
.	TRBJ1-1	.	TRBV7-2	TGTGCCAGCACCCAGGACAGTCTGAACACTGAAGCTTTCTTT	CASTQDSLNTEAFF
TRBD1	TRBJ1-4	.	TRBV5-1	TGCGCCAGCAGCTTGGGGAGGACAGGATCAGGGGAAAAACTGTTTTTT	CASSLGRTGSGEKLFF
.	TRBJ2-7	.	TRBV18	TGTGCCAGCTCACTCACGCCTAGCGACTACGAGCAGTACTTC	CASSLTPSDYEQYF
TRBD2	TRBJ2-1	.	TRBV10-3	TGTGCCATCAGAGATTTAGCGGGAGGGAAGGATGAGCAGTTCTTC	CAIRDLAGGKDEQFF
TRBD2	TRBJ2-5	once	TRBV25-1	TGTGCCAGCAGTCCCCTTGCCGGGACTAGCGCTCAGACCCAGTACTTC	CASSPLAGTSAQTQYF
.	TRBJ2-5	.	TRBV5-1	TGCGCCAGCAGCTCCTTGGGGCTAGGCTTGGAGACCCAGTACTTC	CASSSLGLGLETQYF
.	TRBJ2-2	.	TRBV7-2	TGTGCCAGCAGCCCTTCAGTGAACACCGGGGAGCTGTTTTTT	CASSPSVNTGELFF
TRBD2	TRBJ2-7	few	TRBV10-1	TGCGCCAGCAGTCCTGGCGGGAGTACCTACGAGCAGTACTTC	CASSPGGSTYEQYF
TRBD1	TRBJ1-1	.	TRBV9	TGTGCCAGCAGCGGCTTACAGGGGGGCACTGAAGCTTTCTTT	CASSGLQGGTEAFF
TRBD2	TRBJ2-1	.	TRBV5-4	TGTGCCAGCAGCCCTGACCCACTAGCGGGAGAATCTGTGTATGAGCAGTTCTTC	CASSPDPLAGESVYEQFF
TRBD1	TRBJ2-7	.	TRBV5-1	TGCGCCAGCAGCTTGGGGACAGGGATGAGCTCCTACGAGCAGTACTTC	CASSLGTGMSSYEQYF
.	TRBJ1-2	.	TRBV4-3	TGCGCCAGCAGCCAAGGACCGAAGAACTATGGCTACACCTTC	CASSQGPKNYGYTF
.	TRBJ2-7	.	TRBV14	TGTGCCAGCAGCCAAGACCATGGACGGCCCTACGAGCAGTACTTC	CASSQDHGRPYEQYF
.	TRBJ2-1	.	TRBV30	TGTGCCTGGAGGTATAACAATGAGCAGTTCTTC	CAWRYNNEQFF
TRBD1	TRBJ1-5	.	TRBV27	TGTGCCAGCAGTTTGCGAGGCCCGGGACAGGGGGATCAGCCCCAGCATTTT	CASSLRGPGQGDQPQHF
TRBD1	TRBJ2-7	.	TRBV5-3	TGTGCCAGAGACAGGGCCGAGCAGTACTTC	CARDRAEQYF
.	TRBJ2-7	.	TRBV10-2	TGCGCCAGCAGATTAGGGGGGACGGTCTCCTACGAGCAGTACTTC	CASRLGGTVSYEQYF
TRBD2	TRBJ2-2	.	TRBV5-4	TGTGCCAGCAGCAGCCCTAGCGGGAGGCACACCGGGGAGCTGTTTTTT	CASSSPSGRHTGELFF
TRBD1	TRBJ2-7	.	TRBV11-2	TGTGCCAGCAGCCCGGGACAGGGGTTGCAGTACTTC	CASSPGQGLQYF
.	TRBJ2-7	.	TRBV28	TGTGCCAGCCGTACCGTGTCGGTCGAGCAGTACTTC	CASRTVSVEQYF
.	TRBJ2-5	.	TRBV11-1	TGTGCCAGCAGCTTAGGGACATCGGGGGTTGGGGAGACCCAGTACTTC	CASSLGTSGVGETQYF
.	TRBJ2-3	.	TRBV7-9	TGTGCCAGCAGCCCGGGCGCAGATACGCAGTATTTT	CASSPGADTQYF
.	TRBJ2-7	.	TRBV27	TGTGCCAGCAGTTTACCGGGACTCCCCTACGAGCAGTACTTC	CASSLPGLPYEQYF
.	TRBJ2-7	.	TRBV7-9	TGTGCCAGCAGCCTCGAGGGTCGCTACGAGCAGTACTTC	CASSLEGRYEQYF
TRBD2	TRBJ2-7	.	TRBV7-9	TGTGCCAGCAGCTTAGGCGCGGGAGCTGTCTACGAGCAGTACTTC	CASSLGAGAVYEQYF
.	TRBJ1-4	.	TRBV5-1	TGCGCCAGCAGCATGGACGCGCACAATGAAAAACTGTTTTTT	CASSMDAHNEKLFF
.	TRBJ1-1	.	TRBV10-1	TGCGCCAGCAGTGAGTCGCCGGGGCTGTTAGAAGCTTTCTTT	CASSESPGLLEAFF
.	TRBJ2-3	.	TRBV29-1	TGCAGCGTTCTTCTTGAGGGCACAGATACGCAGTATTTT	CSVLLEGTDTQYF
TRBD1	TRBJ2-2	once	TRBV14	TGTGCCAGCAGCCAAGACAGGGGGTGGACCACCGGGGAGCTGTTTTTT	CASSQDRGWTTGELFF